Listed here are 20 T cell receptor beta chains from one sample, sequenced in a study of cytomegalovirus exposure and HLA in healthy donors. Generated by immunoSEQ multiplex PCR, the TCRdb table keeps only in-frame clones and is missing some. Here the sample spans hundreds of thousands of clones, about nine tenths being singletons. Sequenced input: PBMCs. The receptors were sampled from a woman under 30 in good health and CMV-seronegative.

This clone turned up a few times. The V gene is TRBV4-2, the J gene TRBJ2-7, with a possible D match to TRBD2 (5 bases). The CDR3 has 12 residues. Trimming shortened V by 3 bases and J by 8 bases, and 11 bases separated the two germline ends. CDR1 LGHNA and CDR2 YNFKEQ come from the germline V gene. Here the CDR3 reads CASSHAEEQQYF. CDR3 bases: TGTGCCAGCAGCCACGCGGAGGAGCAGCAGTACTTC.

CDR3 sequence: CASNGPNTGELFF. In DNA form, the CDR3 reads TGTGCCAGCAATGGGCCGAACACCGGGGAGCTGTTTTTT. The chain uses TRBV28 and TRBJ2-2; D is unresolved. The ends were cut back, 7 bases at V and 0 bases at J, with 6 bases in the middle. CDR3 length equals 13 residues. Germline V lookup: CDR1 MDHEN, CDR2 SYDVKM.

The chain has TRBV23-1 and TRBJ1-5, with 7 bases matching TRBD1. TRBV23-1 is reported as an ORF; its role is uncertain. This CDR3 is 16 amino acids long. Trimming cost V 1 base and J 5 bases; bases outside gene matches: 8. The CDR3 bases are TGCGCCAGCAGTCAATTACAGGGGAGGACCTATCAGCCCCAGCATTTT. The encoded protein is CASSQLQGRTYQPQHF.

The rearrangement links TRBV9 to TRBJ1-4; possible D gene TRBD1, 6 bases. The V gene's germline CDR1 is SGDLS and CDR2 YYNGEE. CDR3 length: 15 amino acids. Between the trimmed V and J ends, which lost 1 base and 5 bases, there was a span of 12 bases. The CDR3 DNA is TGTGCCAGCAGCGTAAGGGGGAACACGAATGAAAAACTGTTTTTT. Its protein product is CASSVRGNTNEKLFF.

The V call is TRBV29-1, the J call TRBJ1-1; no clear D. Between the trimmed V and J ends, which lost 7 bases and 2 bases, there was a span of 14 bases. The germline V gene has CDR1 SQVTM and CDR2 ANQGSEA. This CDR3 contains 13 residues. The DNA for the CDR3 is TGCAGCGCCACCCCCAGCGGAAACACTGAAGCTTTCTTT. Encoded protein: CSATPSGNTEAFF.

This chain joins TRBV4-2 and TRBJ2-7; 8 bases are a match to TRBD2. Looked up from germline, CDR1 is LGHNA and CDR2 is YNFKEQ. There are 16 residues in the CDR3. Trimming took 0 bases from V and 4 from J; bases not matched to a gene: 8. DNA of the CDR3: TGTGCCAGCAGCCAAGATTCGCCAGCGGGAGAGTACGAGCAGTACTTC. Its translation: CASSQDSPAGEYEQYF.

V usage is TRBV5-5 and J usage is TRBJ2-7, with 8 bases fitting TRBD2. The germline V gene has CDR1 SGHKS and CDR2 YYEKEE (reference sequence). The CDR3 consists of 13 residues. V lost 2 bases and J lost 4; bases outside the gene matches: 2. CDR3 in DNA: TGTGCCAGCAGCTTCGGGGGGGAATACGAGCAGTACTTC. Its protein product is CASSFGGEYEQYF.

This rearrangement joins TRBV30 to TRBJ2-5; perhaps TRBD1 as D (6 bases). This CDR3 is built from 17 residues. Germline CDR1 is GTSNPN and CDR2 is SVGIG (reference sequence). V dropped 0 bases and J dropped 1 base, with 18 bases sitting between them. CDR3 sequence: CAWSVGGWHGPQETQYF. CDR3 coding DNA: TGTGCCTGGAGTGTAGGGGGATGGCATGGACCCCAAGAGACCCAGTACTTC.

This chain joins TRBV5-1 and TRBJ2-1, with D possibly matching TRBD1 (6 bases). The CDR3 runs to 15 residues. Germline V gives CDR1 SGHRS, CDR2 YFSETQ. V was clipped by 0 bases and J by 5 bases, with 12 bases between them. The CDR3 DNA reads TGCGCCAGCAGCTTGGGTGCAGGGGTAAACAATGAGCAGTTCTTC. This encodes CASSLGAGVNNEQFF.

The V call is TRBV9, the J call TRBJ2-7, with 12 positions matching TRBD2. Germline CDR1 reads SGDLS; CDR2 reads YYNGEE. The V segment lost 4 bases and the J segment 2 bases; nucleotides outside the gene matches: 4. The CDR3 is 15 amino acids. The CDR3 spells CASSPTSGRAYEQYF. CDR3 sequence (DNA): TGTGCCAGCAGCCCGACTAGCGGGAGAGCCTACGAGCAGTACTTC.

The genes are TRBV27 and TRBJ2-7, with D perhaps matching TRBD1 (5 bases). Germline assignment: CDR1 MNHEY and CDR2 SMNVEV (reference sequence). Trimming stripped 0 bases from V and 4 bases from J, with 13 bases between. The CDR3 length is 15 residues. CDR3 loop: CASSLSYQGGYEQYF. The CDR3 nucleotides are TGTGCCAGCAGTTTATCGTACCAGGGTGGGTACGAGCAGTACTTC.

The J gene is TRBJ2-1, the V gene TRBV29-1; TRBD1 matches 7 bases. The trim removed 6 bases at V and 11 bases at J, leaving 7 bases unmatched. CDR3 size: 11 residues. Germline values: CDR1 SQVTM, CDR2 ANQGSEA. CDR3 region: CSVEGTAQQFF. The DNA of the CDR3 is TGCAGCGTAGAGGGGACAGCACAGCAGTTCTTC.

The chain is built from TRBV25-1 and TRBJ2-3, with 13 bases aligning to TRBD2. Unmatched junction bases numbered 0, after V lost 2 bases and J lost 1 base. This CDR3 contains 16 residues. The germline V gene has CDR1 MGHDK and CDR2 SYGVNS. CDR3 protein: CASSEGLAGGTDTQYF. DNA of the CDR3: TGTGCCAGCAGTGAAGGACTAGCGGGAGGCACAGATACGCAGTATTTT.

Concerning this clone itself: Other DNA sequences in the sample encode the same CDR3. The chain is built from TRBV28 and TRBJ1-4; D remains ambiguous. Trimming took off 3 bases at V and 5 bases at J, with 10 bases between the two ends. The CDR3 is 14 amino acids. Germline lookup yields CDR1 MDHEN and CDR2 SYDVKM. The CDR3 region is CASSLGGSNEKLFF. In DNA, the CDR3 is TGTGCCAGCAGTTTGGGCGGGAGCAATGAAAAACTGTTTTTT.

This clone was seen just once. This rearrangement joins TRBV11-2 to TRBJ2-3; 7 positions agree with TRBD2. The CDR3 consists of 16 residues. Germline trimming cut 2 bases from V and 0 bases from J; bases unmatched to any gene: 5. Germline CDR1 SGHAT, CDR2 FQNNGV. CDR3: CASSLTGGASTDTQYF. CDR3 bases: TGTGCCAGCAGCTTAACGGGAGGTGCTAGCACAGATACGCAGTATTTT.

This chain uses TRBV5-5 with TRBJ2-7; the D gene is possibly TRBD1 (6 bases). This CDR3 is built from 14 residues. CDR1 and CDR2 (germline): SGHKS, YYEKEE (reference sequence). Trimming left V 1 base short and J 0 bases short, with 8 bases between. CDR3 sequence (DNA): TGTGCCAGCAGCTTGCACAGGGCCTCCTACGAGCAGTACTTC. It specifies CASSLHRASYEQYF.

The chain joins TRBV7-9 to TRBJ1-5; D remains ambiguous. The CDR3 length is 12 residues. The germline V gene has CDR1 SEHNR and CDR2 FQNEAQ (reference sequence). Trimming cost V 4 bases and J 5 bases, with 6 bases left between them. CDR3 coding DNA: TGTGCCAGCAGCTCAAGAGATCAGCCCCAGCATTTT. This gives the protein CASSSRDQPQHF.

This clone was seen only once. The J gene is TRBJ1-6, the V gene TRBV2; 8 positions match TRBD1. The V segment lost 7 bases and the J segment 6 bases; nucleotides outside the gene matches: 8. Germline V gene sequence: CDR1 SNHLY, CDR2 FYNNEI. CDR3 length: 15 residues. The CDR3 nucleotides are TGTGCCAGCACTTACGACAGGGGTTCTAATTCACCCCTCCACTTT. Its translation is CASTYDRGSNSPLHF. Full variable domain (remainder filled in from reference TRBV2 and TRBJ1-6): EPEVTQTPSHQVTQMGQEVILRCVPISNHLYFYWYRQILGQKVEFLVSFYNNEISEKSEIFDDQFSVERPDGSNFTLKIRSTKLEDSAMYFCASTYDRGSNSPLHFGNGTRLTVT.

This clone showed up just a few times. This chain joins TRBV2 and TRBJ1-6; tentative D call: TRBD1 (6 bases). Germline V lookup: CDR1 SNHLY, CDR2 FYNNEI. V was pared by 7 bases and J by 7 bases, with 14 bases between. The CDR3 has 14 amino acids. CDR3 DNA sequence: TGTGCCAGCACCTGGGGGCGTAGCAATTCACCCCTCCACTTT. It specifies CASTWGRSNSPLHF. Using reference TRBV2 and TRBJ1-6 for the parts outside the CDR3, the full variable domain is EPEVTQTPSHQVTQMGQEVILRCVPISNHLYFYWYRQILGQKVEFLVSFYNNEISEKSEIFDDQFSVERPDGSNFTLKIRSTKLEDSAMYFCASTWGRSNSPLHFGNGTRLTVT.

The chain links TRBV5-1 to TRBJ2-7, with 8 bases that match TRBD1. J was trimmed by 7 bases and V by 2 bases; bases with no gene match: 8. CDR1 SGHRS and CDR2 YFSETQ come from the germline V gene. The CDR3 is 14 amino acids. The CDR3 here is CASSFDRGAWEQYF. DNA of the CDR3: TGCGCCAGCAGCTTCGACAGGGGCGCTTGGGAGCAGTACTTC.